The 22 T cell receptor beta chains presented below share a single source sample, sequenced in a study of blood T cell repertoires in COVID-19. TCRdb's table, derived via immunoSEQ multiplex PCR, lists solely in-frame clones and lacks some. The repertoire holds around 450,000 clones, with about nine tenths as singletons. The sample consisted of PBMCs or T cells enriched from blood (not recorded which). These receptors all come from a woman under 30 who had recovered from COVID-19.

The gene calls are TRBV18 and TRBJ2-7; 13 bases map to TRBD2. CDR3 length: 16 residues. CDR1 KGHSH and CDR2 LQKENI come from the germline V gene. V trimming: 3 bases; J trimming: 3 bases; junction bases outside the gene matches: 5. CDR3 region: CASSPPGLAGIYEQYF. The CDR3 DNA reads TGTGCCAGCTCACCTCCGGGACTAGCGGGGATCTACGAGCAGTACTTC.

The chain carries TRBV2 and TRBJ1-5, with a tentative D call TRBD1 (5 bases). Germline assignment: CDR1 SNHLY and CDR2 FYNNEI. CDR3 size: 13 residues. Between the trimmed V and J ends, which lost 8 bases and 6 bases, there was a span of 14 bases. The DNA for the CDR3 is TGTGCCAGCCTGGGGGGGGGAAGTCAGCCCCAGCATTTT. Translation gives CASLGGGSQPQHF.

V gene TRBV7-2 combines with J gene TRBJ2-7; a possible D gene is TRBD1 (5 bases). The V gene lost 1 base and the J gene lost 3 bases, with 10 bases spanning the gap. Germline-derived CDR1 and CDR2 are SGHTA and FQGNSA. CDR3 length equals 14 residues. The CDR3 nucleotides are TGTGCCAGCAGCTTAGGGGGCGCCGTCTACGAGCAGTACTTC. The encoded protein is CASSLGGAVYEQYF.

The genes are TRBV2 and TRBJ1-3, with 10 bases lining up with TRBD1. CDR3 length: 13 amino acids. V gave up 6 bases and J gave up 7 bases; unmatched junction bases: 3. Per the germline V gene, CDR1 is SNHLY and CDR2 is FYNNEI. The CDR3 DNA sequence: TGTGCCAGCAGCCCGGACAGGGGGAACACCATATATTTT. Its translation is CASSPDRGNTIYF. Complete variable domain (other parts from reference TRBV2 and TRBJ1-3): EPEVTQTPSHQVTQMGQEVILRCVPISNHLYFYWYRQILGQKVEFLVSFYNNEISEKSEIFDDQFSVERPDGSNFTLKIRSTKLEDSAMYFCASSPDRGNTIYFGEGSWLTVV.

This sequence joins TRBV7-2 and TRBJ2-3, with 10 bases that match TRBD2. Germline CDR1 SGHTA, CDR2 FQGNSA. The CDR3 sequence is 15 residues long. Germline trimming cut 3 bases from V and 6 bases from J; bases unmatched to any gene: 6. DNA for the CDR3: TGTGCCAGCAGCTTCGGCGGAGCGGGGGGGGATACGCAGTATTTT. This gives the protein CASSFGGAGGDTQYF.

CDR3 loop: CASSQDPGSTNYGYTF. CDR3 nucleotide sequence: TGTGCCAGCAGCCAAGATCCGGGATCTACCAACTATGGCTACACCTTC. V usage is TRBV3-1 (or the pseudogene TRBV3-2) and J usage is TRBJ1-2, with no clear D. The ends were cut back, 0 bases at V and 2 bases at J, with 13 bases in the middle. The CDR3 covers 16 residues. Germline-derived CDR1 and CDR2 are LGHDT and YNNKEL (reference sequence).

This clone was detected only a few times. This chain uses TRBV10-3 with TRBJ1-1; 10 bases align to TRBD1. The CDR3 is 15 residues long. Losses at the gene ends were 6 bases for V and 3 bases for J; bases not matched to a gene: 7. Germline V gene sequence: CDR1 ENHRY, CDR2 SYGVKD. The CDR3 DNA follows: TGTGCCATCAGGGACCAGACAGGGGGCCACACTGAAGCTTTCTTT. Its translation: CAIRDQTGGHTEAFF.

The rearrangement uses TRBV14 and TRBJ2-5, with D hard to call. V lost 3 bases, J lost 0 bases, and 11 bases lay in between. Per the germline V gene, CDR1 is SGHDN and CDR2 is FVKESK. The CDR3 totals 15 residues. The CDR3 DNA reads as TGTGCCAGCAGCCACCATGACTGGTACCAAGAGACCCAGTACTTC. This translates into CASSHHDWYQETQYF.

The chain joins TRBV11-2 to TRBJ1-5; D not certain. The CDR3 spans 13 residues. Trimming shortened V by 2 bases and J by 7 bases, and 9 bases separated the two germline ends. Germline assignment: CDR1 SGHAT and CDR2 FQNNGV. In DNA, the CDR3 is TGTGCCAGCAGCTTAAATCAATTGCAGCCCCAGCATTTT. Residues: CASSLNQLQPQHF. The variable domain in full, with the rest retrieved from reference TRBV11-2 and TRBJ1-5, is EAGVAQSPRYKIIEKRQSVAFWCNPISGHATLYWYQQILGQGPKLLIQFQNNGVVDDSQLPKDRFSAERLKGVDSTLKIQPAKLEDSAVYLCASSLNQLQPQHFGDGTRLSIL.

V gene TRBV5-4 combines with J gene TRBJ1-1; D call uncertain. The CDR3 totals 15 residues. From germline, CDR1 is SGHNT and CDR2 YYREEE (reference sequence). Trimming took 4 bases from V and 2 from J, leaving 15 bases between them. CDR3 bases: TGTGCCAGCAGCCAGGTAGACGGCCTAAACACTGAAGCTTTCTTT. It encodes CASSQVDGLNTEAFF. The full variable domain, in which reference TRBV5-4 and TRBJ1-1 provide the parts outside the CDR3, is ETGVTQSPTHLIKTRGQQVTLRCSSQSGHNTVSWYQQALGQGPQFIFQYYREEENGRGNFPPRFSGLQFPNYSSELNVNALELDDSALYLCASSQVDGLNTEAFFGQGTRLTVV.

The chain couples TRBV19 to TRBJ1-1; 8 nucleotides align to TRBD1. This CDR3 spans 14 amino acids. The V gene end was trimmed by 5 bases and the J gene end by 4 bases; junction bases not matched to a gene: 6. Germline CDR1 LNHDA, CDR2 SQIVND (reference sequence). CDR3 sequence: CASSVHRGGTEAFF. The CDR3 DNA sequence: TGTGCCAGTAGTGTCCACAGGGGGGGCACTGAAGCTTTCTTT.

This CDR3 is CASSGRRSVFGTDTQYF. The CDR3 DNA sequence: TGTGCCAGCAGCGGGCGCCGGTCGGTTTTCGGCACAGATACGCAGTATTTT. The rearrangement links TRBV14 to TRBJ2-3; D gene ambiguous. Per germline, CDR1 SGHDN and CDR2 FVKESK. The V end was cut by 5 bases, the J end by 1 base, with 19 bases between. The CDR3 is 17 amino acids.

V gene TRBV6-2 or TRBV6-3 combines with J gene TRBJ2-1, with D possibly being TRBD2 (6 bases). The CDR3 length is 14 residues. The germline V gene has CDR1 MNHEY and CDR2 SVGEGT. The V end lost 6 bases, the J end lost 15 bases, and 24 bases lay between the germline ends. The CDR3 sequence is CASSLLRDSTDGFF. DNA for the CDR3: TGTGCCAGCAGCTTACTACGGGACTCTACGGATGGGTTCTTC.

V usage is TRBV6-1 and J usage is TRBJ1-2; 9 bases agree with TRBD1. This CDR3 has 15 residues. After removal of 3 bases from V and 4 bases from J, the junction contained 6 bases not matched to a gene. CDR1 is MNHNS and CDR2 is SASEGT in the germline V gene. The CDR3 nucleotides read TGTGCCAGCAGTGAGATTGGGACAGGGTCCTATGGCTACACCTTC. Its protein is CASSEIGTGSYGYTF.

The chain links TRBV5-1 to TRBJ2-1; weak D call: TRBD1 (5 bases). Germline assignment: CDR1 SGHRS and CDR2 YFSETQ. The V end was cut by 0 bases, the J end by 2 bases, with 12 bases between. The CDR3 consists of 16 residues. The chain's CDR3 is CASSLGMAGTYNEQFF. The CDR3 region has the DNA TGCGCCAGCAGCTTGGGAATGGCAGGGACCTACAATGAGCAGTTCTTC.

The chain joins TRBV10-1 to TRBJ1-5; D is perhaps TRBD1 (5 bases). This CDR3 is 15 amino acids long. V lost 9 bases to trimming and J lost 5 bases, with 20 bases between them. CDR1 WNHNN and CDR2 SYGVQD come from the germline V gene (reference sequence). The CDR3 DNA reads TGCGCCAGGGCAGAGACAGTATCTCCCCATCAGCCCCAGCATTTT. Its translation: CARAETVSPHQPQHF.

The V and J genes are TRBV30 and TRBJ1-1, with a weak D call TRBD1 (5 bases). CDR1 is GTSNPN, CDR2 SVGIG, per germline (reference sequence). V lost 7 bases, J lost 7 bases, and 13 bases lay in between. This CDR3 is 11 amino acids long. CDR3 nucleotide sequence: TGTGCCTTAACATGGGGGGATGAAGCTTTCTTT. Encoded protein: CALTWGDEAFF.

The chain recombines TRBV10-2 with TRBJ2-7, with 7 bases identical to TRBD2. The germline CDR1 and CDR2 sequences are WSHSY and SAAADI. V shed 2 bases, J shed 7 bases, and the junction held 5 bases outside the gene matches. The CDR3 totals 13 residues. As DNA, the CDR3 is TGCGCCAGCAGTGAGGGGGACTACGGGGAGCAGTACTTC. Encoded protein: CASSEGDYGEQYF.

In nucleotides, the CDR3 is TGTGCCAGCAGCCAGGCGGGTGAGCAGTTCTTC. Translation gives CASSQAGEQFF. The gene calls are TRBV14 and TRBJ2-1; D might be TRBD2 (5 bases). Germline V gives CDR1 SGHDN, CDR2 FVKESK. There are 11 residues in the CDR3. V was cut by 3 bases and J by 9 bases, with 6 bases left in between.

This clone was seen only once. The chain links TRBV19 to TRBJ1-2; D possibly corresponds to TRBD1 (5 bases). Germline loops: CDR1 LNHDA, CDR2 SQIVND (reference sequence). V gave up 2 bases and J gave up 4 bases, with 14 bases separating them. The CDR3 extends over 15 amino acids. CDR3 bases: TGTGCCAGTAGTATAAAGGGAGGGGCCGGCTATGGCTACACCTTC. This encodes CASSIKGGAGYGYTF. The complete variable domain, with remaining parts taken from reference TRBV19 and TRBJ1-2, reads DGGITQSPKYLFRKEGQNVTLSCEQNLNHDAMYWYRQDPGQGLRLIYYSQIVNDFQKGDIAEGYSVSREKKESFPLTVTSAQKNPTAFYLCASSIKGGAGYGYTFGSGTRLTVV.

The rearrangement uses TRBV12-3 or TRBV12-4 and TRBJ1-1, with D perhaps TRBD1 (5 bases). This CDR3 comprises 12 residues. Trimming left V 7 bases short and J 6 bases short, with 12 bases between. Here the CDR3 reads CASTLGGAEAFF. CDR3 nucleotide sequence: TGTGCCAGCACCCTGGGGGGGGCTGAAGCTTTCTTT.

V is TRBV6-1 and J is TRBJ2-3, with 7 positions matching TRBD2. The germline V gene encodes CDR1 MNHNS and CDR2 SASEGT. After removal of 3 bases from V and 9 bases from J, the junction contained 6 bases not matched to a gene. CDR3 length: 13 residues. The CDR3, as DNA: TGTGCCAGCAGTGAGGGGGGGGGAGGAACGCAGTATTTT. It encodes CASSEGGGGTQYF.